Listed here is a single TCR beta chain. Its target is unknown. Germline values: CDR1 DFQATT, CDR2 SNEGSKA (reference sequence). The ends were cut back, 3 bases at V and 5 bases at J, with 4 bases in the middle. CDR3 length: 10 amino acids. The data are from a study of Tregs in tolerant kidney transplant recipients. Study results and limitations: The most relevant donor-specific Treg TCRbeta repertoire apparently came from expansion with activated donor B cells.

Assay used: immunoSEQ multiplex PCR; TCRdb lists only in-frame clones, some missing. Of over 50,000 clones in the sample, 75% to 90% are singletons; the top ten hold around 1.9%. Unstimulated regulatory T cells (CD4+CD25+CD127-), CD4+CD25- non-regulatory cells, CD4 and CD8 cells were FACS-sorted from thawed PBMCs. The chain links TRBV20-1 to TRBJ1-2; D is ambiguous. The source was Tregs from blood, collected before the transplant. The sequence was obtained from a human donor who received a combined kidney and bone marrow transplant. Here the CDR3 DNA reads TGCAGTGCTAGTTTGTATGGCTACACCTTC. Translation gives CSASLYGYTF.